Below, one TCR beta chain is given with its context. This sample stems from a study of resident and recirculating memory T cells in vitiligo. About the research overall: Each patient gave two lesional and two nonlesional epidermal shave biopsies, plus PBMCs.

Germline assignment: CDR1 PRHDT and CDR2 FYEKMQ (reference sequence). The CDR3 is made up of 13 amino acids. The germline V and J ends were trimmed by 5 bases and 9 bases, with 14 bases remaining between them. The assay was immunoSEQ multiplex PCR, and TCRdb's table has in-frame clones only and misses some. The data contain 35,000 to 45,000 clones, about nine tenths of them seen just once; the ten biggest clones take up 4.5%. The origin of this receptor is a male donor with vitiligo. Material: blood. The rearrangement joins TRBV13 to TRBJ2-4; a weak D match, TRBD1 (5 bases). The CDR3 DNA follows: TGTGCCAGCAGCGGAACTCTAGACAGCATTCAGTACTTC. As protein: CASSGTLDSIQYF.